The next 2 T cell receptor beta chains were all read from a single sample in a study of chemoradiotherapy in HPV16-positive cancers. Sequenced by immunoSEQ multiplex PCR; TCRdb stores in-frame clones only, minus some. The data hold some 11,000 clones, with around 81% observed a single time. Sample collection occurred from a patient who underwent chemoradiotherapy. These receptors originate from a human donor with HPV-associated anogenital cancer.

The chain links TRBV4-3 to TRBJ1-1; D uncertain. Germline V lookup: CDR1 LGHNA, CDR2 YSLEER. With 0 bases removed from V and 0 bases from J, the gap between germline ends came to 14 bases. The length of the CDR3 is 17 residues. This CDR3 is CASSQDGSGFMNTEAFF. CDR3 DNA sequence: TGCGCCAGCAGCCAAGATGGCTCAGGCTTCATGAACACTGAAGCTTTCTTT.

V and J are TRBV28 and TRBJ2-7; D is tentatively TRBD1 or TRBD2 (5 bases each). There are 16 residues in the CDR3. Germline V gene data show CDR1 as MDHEN and CDR2 as SYDVKM. V lost 6 bases, J lost 4 bases, and 22 bases lay in between. As DNA, the CDR3 is TGTGCCAGCAGCGTTAAAACCGGGACGGATCTATACGAGCAGTACTTC. It is translated as CASSVKTGTDLYEQYF.